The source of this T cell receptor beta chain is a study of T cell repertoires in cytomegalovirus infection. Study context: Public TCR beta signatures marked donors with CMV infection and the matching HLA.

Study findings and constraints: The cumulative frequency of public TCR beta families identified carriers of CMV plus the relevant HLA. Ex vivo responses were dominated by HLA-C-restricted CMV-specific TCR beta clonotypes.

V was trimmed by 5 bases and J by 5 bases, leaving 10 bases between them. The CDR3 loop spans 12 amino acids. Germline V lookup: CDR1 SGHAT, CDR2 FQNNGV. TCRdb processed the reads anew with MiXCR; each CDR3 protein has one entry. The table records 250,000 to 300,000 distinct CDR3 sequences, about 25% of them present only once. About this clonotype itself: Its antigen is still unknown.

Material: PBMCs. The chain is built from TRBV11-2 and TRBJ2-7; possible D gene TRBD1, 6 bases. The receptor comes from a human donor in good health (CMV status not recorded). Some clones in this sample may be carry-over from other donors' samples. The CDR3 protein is CASSKNRDEQYF. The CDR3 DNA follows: TGTGCCAGCAGCAAAAACAGGGACGAGCAGTACTTC. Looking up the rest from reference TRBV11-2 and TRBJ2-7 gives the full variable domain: EAGVAQSPRYKIIEKRQSVAFWCNPISGHATLYWYQQILGQGPKLLIQFQNNGVVDDSQLPKDRFSAERLKGVDSTLKIQPAKLEDSAVYLCASSKNRDEQYFGPGTRLTVT.